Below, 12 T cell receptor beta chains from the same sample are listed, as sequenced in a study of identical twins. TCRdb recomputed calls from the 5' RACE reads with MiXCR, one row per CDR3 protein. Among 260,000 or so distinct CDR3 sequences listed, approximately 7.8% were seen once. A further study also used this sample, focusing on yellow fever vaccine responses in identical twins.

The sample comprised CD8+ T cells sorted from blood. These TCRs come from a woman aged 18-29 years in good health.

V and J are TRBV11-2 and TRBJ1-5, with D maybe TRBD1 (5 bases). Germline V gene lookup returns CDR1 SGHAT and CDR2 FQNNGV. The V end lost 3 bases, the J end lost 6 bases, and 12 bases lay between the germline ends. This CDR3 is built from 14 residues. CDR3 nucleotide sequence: TGTGCCAGCAGCTTCGGTACAGGCGGTCAGCCCCAGCATTTT. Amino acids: CASSFGTGGQPQHF.

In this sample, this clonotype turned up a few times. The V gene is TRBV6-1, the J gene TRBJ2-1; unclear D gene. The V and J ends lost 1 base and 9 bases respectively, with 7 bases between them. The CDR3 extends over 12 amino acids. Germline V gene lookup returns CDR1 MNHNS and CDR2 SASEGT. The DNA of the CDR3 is TGTGCCAGCAGTGAAGGTTTTGCTGAGCAGTTCTTC. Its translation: CASSEGFAEQFF.

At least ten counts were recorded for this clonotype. The CDR3 here is CASTPGPSRGYTF. The CDR3 DNA sequence: TGTGCCAGCACCCCCGGACCCTCTCGGGGCTACACCTTC. The rearrangement joins TRBV12-3 or TRBV12-4 to TRBJ1-2, with unresolved D. This CDR3 spans 13 amino acids. Trimming took off 7 bases at V and 8 bases at J, with 17 bases between the two ends.

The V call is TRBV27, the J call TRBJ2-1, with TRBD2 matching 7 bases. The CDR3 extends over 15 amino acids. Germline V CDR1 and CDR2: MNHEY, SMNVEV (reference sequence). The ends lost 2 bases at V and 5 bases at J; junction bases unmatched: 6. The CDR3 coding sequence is TGTGCCAGCAGTTTAAGGCGGGAGATTCACAATGAGCAGTTCTTC. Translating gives CASSLRREIHNEQFF.

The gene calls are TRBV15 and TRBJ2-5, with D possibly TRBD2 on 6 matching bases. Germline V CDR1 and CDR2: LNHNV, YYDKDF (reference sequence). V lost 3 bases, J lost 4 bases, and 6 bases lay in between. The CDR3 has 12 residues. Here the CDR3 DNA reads TGTGCCACCAGCAGGGGAGGAGAGACCCAGTACTTC. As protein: CATSRGGETQYF.

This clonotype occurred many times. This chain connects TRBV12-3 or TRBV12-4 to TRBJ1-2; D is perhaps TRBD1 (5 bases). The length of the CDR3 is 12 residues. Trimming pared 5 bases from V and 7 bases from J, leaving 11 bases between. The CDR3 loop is CASSPAGFGYTF. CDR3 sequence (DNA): TGTGCCAGCAGTCCCGCAGGGTTTGGCTACACCTTC.

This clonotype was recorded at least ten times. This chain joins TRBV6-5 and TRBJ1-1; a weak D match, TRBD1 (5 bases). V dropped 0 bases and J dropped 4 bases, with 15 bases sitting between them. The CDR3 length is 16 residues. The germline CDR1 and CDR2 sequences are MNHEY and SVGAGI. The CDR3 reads CASSYSNFAGGTEAFF. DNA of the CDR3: TGTGCCAGCAGTTACTCGAATTTCGCCGGGGGCACTGAAGCTTTCTTT.

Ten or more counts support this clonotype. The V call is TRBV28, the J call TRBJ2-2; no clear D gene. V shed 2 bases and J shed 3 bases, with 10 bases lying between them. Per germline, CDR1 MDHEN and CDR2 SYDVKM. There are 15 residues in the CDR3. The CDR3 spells CASSLRDIYTGELFF. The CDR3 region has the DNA TGTGCCAGCAGTTTACGAGACATCTACACCGGGGAGCTGTTTTTT. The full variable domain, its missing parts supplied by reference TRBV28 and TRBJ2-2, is DVKVTQSSRYLVKRTGEKVFLECVQDMDHENMFWYRQDPGLGLRLIYFSYDVKMKEKGDIPEGYSVSREKKERFSLILESASTNQTSMYLCASSLRDIYTGELFFGEGSRLTVL.

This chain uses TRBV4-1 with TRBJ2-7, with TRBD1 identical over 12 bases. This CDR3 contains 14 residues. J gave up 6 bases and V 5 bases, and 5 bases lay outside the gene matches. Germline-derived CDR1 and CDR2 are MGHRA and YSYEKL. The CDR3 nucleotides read TGCGCCAGCAGCAGCGGGACAGGGGGCTTCGAGCAGTACGTC. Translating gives CASSSGTGGFEQYV.

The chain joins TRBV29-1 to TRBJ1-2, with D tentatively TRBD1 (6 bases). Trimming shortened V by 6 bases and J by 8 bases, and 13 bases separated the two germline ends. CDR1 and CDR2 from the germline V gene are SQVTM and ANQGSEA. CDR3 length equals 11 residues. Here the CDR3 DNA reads TGCAGCGTCTCCGACAGGAAGGGCTACACCTTC. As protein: CSVSDRKGYTF.

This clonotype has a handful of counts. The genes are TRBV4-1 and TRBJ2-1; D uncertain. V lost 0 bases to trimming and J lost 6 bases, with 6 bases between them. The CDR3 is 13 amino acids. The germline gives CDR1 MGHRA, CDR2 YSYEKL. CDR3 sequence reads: CASSQDKGNEQFF. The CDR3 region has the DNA TGCGCCAGCAGCCAAGATAAGGGCAATGAGCAGTTCTTC.

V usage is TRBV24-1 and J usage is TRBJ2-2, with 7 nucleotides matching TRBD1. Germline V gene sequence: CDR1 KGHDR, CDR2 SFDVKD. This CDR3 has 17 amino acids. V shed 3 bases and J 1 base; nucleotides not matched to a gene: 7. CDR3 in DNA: TGTGCCACCAGTGATATAGACAGGGCCGAGAACACCGGGGAGCTGTTTTTT. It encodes CATSDIDRAENTGELFF.